One and the same sample provided the 27 T cell receptor beta chains below, sequenced in a study of cytomegalovirus exposure and HLA in healthy donors. Method: immunoSEQ multiplex PCR; TCRdb's copy keeps in-frame clones and lacks some. This sample has fewer than 250,000 clones, with over 70% found just once. Sequenced sample: PBMCs. The receptor set was obtained from a woman in her twenties or thirties in good health and CMV-seropositive.

The rearrangement links TRBV18 to TRBJ2-7; no clear D. Germline V gene sequence: CDR1 KGHSH, CDR2 LQKENI. Trimming shortened V by 0 bases and J by 2 bases, and 5 bases separated the two germline ends. The CDR3 has 13 amino acids. CDR3 protein: CASSPPSTYEQYF. In nucleotides, the CDR3 is TGTGCCAGCTCACCACCCTCCACCTACGAGCAGTACTTC.

The chain joins TRBV6-4 to TRBJ2-3, with D possibly TRBD2 on 6 matching bases. V gave up 5 bases and J gave up 5 bases, with 14 bases separating them. CDR1 MRHNA and CDR2 SNTAGT come from the germline V gene. There are 14 residues in the CDR3. The CDR3 nucleotides are TGTGCCAGCAGTCAGGGACTCGGTGGAGATACGCAGTATTTT. Translated: CASSQGLGGDTQYF.

This sequence joins TRBV5-4 and TRBJ2-4; tentatively, D is TRBD1 (6 bases). Trimming stripped 0 bases from V and 5 bases from J, with 6 bases between. Germline V lookup: CDR1 SGHNT, CDR2 YYREEE (reference sequence). The CDR3 is made up of 13 amino acids. The CDR3 nucleotides read TGTGCCAGCAGCTTGGCAGGGGAAAACATTCAGTACTTC. As protein: CASSLAGENIQYF.

V usage is TRBV7-9 and J usage is TRBJ2-2; TRBD2 matches 7 bases. The CDR3 covers 16 residues. Germline trimming cut 8 bases from V and 4 bases from J; bases unmatched to any gene: 13. CDR1 and CDR2 from the germline V gene are SEHNR and FQNEAQ (reference sequence). For the CDR3, the DNA is TGTGCCAGCCCCCCGGGGGTTAGCGGGTCCACCGGGGAGCTGTTTTTT. Translation: CASPPGVSGSTGELFF.

J is TRBJ1-1 and V is TRBV5-1; the D gene is possibly TRBD1 (6 bases). There are 14 residues in the CDR3. Germline assignment: CDR1 SGHRS and CDR2 YFSETQ. Between the trimmed V and J ends, which lost 4 bases and 2 bases, there was a span of 12 bases. The CDR3 is CASSTGQRNTEAFF. CDR3 DNA: TGCGCCAGCAGCACAGGACAGAGAAACACTGAAGCTTTCTTT.

The chain couples TRBV7-2 to TRBJ1-2; D is ambiguous. From germline, CDR1 is SGHTA and CDR2 FQGNSA. The CDR3 length is 13 residues. V was cut by 1 base and J by 3 bases, with 6 bases left in between. CDR3 in amino acids: CASSLGLDYGYTF. The CDR3 nucleotides read TGTGCCAGCAGCTTAGGTTTAGACTATGGCTACACCTTC. Full variable domain (remainder filled in from reference TRBV7-2 and TRBJ1-2): GAGVSQSPSNKVTEKGKDVELRCDPISGHTALYWYRQSLGQGLEFLIYFQGNSAPDKSGLPSDRFSAERTGGSVSTLTIQRTQQEDSAVYLCASSLGLDYGYTFGSGTRLTVV.

The rearrangement uses TRBV7-9 and TRBJ1-1, with unresolved D. The CDR3 sequence is 14 residues long. The V and J ends lost 5 bases and 3 bases respectively, with 13 bases between them. Germline V gives CDR1 SEHNR, CDR2 FQNEAQ (reference sequence). The CDR3 region has the DNA TGTGCCAGCAGCCTATTCGGATGGGACACTGAAGCTTTCTTT. Amino acid sequence: CASSLFGWDTEAFF.

There are a few counts of this clone. V usage is TRBV12-5 and J usage is TRBJ1-1; weak D call: TRBD1 (5 bases). V lost 1 base to trimming and J lost 1 base, with 13 bases between them. This CDR3 has 16 residues. CDR1 and CDR2 from the germline V gene are LGHNT and FRNRAP. The CDR3 coding sequence is TGTGCTAGTGGTTTGGACCAAGGGGCTGGGAACACTGAAGCTTTCTTT. This encodes CASGLDQGAGNTEAFF.

The genes are TRBV20-1 and TRBJ2-7; D gene unclear. CDR3 length: 11 amino acids. V was cut by 4 bases and J by 5 bases, with 9 bases left in between. Germline lookup yields CDR1 DFQATT and CDR2 SNEGSKA (reference sequence). The CDR3 coding sequence is TGCAGTGCTACCCATGGGGACGAGCAGTACTTC. It codes for CSATHGDEQYF.

The chain links TRBV5-4 to TRBJ1-1; 9 bases match TRBD1. Looked up from germline, CDR1 is SGHNT and CDR2 is YYREEE (reference sequence). V lost 3 bases and J lost 5; bases outside the gene matches: 5. The CDR3 is 14 residues long. The CDR3 nucleotides read TGTGCCAGCAGCTACAGGGGGCTCGAGACTGAAGCTTTCTTT. Translating it yields CASSYRGLETEAFF.

This chain's CDR3 is CAWSVPLQGLRNTGELFF. The CDR3, as DNA: TGTGCCTGGAGTGTACCCCTCCAGGGGCTGAGAAACACCGGGGAGCTGTTTTTT. The rearrangement joins TRBV30 to TRBJ2-2; TRBD1 might be the D (6 bases). The V gene's germline CDR1 is GTSNPN and CDR2 SVGIG (reference sequence). The CDR3 consists of 18 residues. V was shortened by 0 bases and J by 2 bases, with 19 bases between the two germline ends. Together with reference TRBV30 and TRBJ2-2, the CDR3 gives the full variable domain: SQTIHQWPATLVQPVGSPLSLECTVEGTSNPNLYWYRQAAGRGLQLLFYSVGIGQISSEVPQNLSASRPQDRQFILSSKKLLLSDSGFYLCAWSVPLQGLRNTGELFFGEGSRLTVL.

The chain links TRBV6-5 to TRBJ1-2; 9 positions match TRBD1. The CDR3 extends over 14 amino acids. Germline CDR1 is MNHEY and CDR2 is SVGAGI. The V gene end was trimmed by 6 bases and the J gene end by 7 bases; junction bases not matched to a gene: 9. DNA of the CDR3: TGTGCCAGCAGCTACAGGGGGCGCAGGAGTGGCTACACCTTC. This gives the protein CASSYRGRRSGYTF.

V and J are TRBV28 and TRBJ1-5; no clear D. V was clipped by 3 bases and J by 7 bases, with 7 bases between them. Germline V gene data show CDR1 as MDHEN and CDR2 as SYDVKM. The CDR3 covers 12 residues. CDR3 sequence reads: CASSFGTQPQHF. DNA for the CDR3: TGTGCCAGCAGTTTTGGTACCCAGCCCCAGCATTTT.

This chain joins TRBV7-3 and TRBJ2-1; possibly TRBD2 for D (7 bases). V lost 5 bases, J lost 2 bases, and 16 bases lay in between. CDR3 length equals 16 residues. CDR1 is SGHTA, CDR2 FQGTGA, per germline. The CDR3 DNA follows: TGTGCCAGCAGCCGAACGGGGAGGGGGACCTACAATGAGCAGTTCTTC. Translating it yields CASSRTGRGTYNEQFF.

The chain combines TRBV2 with TRBJ2-3, with no clear D. The CDR3 covers 13 residues. The germline V and J ends were trimmed by 3 bases and 2 bases, with 6 bases remaining between them. Germline lookup yields CDR1 SNHLY and CDR2 FYNNEI. The CDR3 here is CASSDPATDTQYF. The CDR3 DNA is TGTGCCAGCAGTGACCCAGCCACAGATACGCAGTATTTT. Using reference TRBV2 and TRBJ2-3 for the parts outside the CDR3, the full variable domain is EPEVTQTPSHQVTQMGQEVILRCVPISNHLYFYWYRQILGQKVEFLVSFYNNEISEKSEIFDDQFSVERPDGSNFTLKIRSTKLEDSAMYFCASSDPATDTQYFGPGTRLTVL.

CDR3: CASSPIAGDSNTGELFF. In DNA form, the CDR3 reads TGTGCCAGCAGTCCGATAGCGGGAGACTCGAACACCGGGGAGCTGTTTTTT. The V gene is TRBV27, the J gene TRBJ2-2, with 9 bases identical to TRBD2. CDR3 size: 17 residues. Germline-derived CDR1 and CDR2 are MNHEY and SMNVEV (reference sequence). V dropped 5 bases and J dropped 0; count of bases not matched to a gene: 7.

The V call is TRBV5-6, the J call TRBJ1-1; D gene unclear. V was clipped by 4 bases and J by 1 base, with 14 bases between them. Germline lookup yields CDR1 SGHDT and CDR2 YYEEEE. This CDR3 contains 15 residues. CDR3 nucleotide sequence: TGTGCCAGCAGCCTTCAGAGAGCCTGGAACACTGAAGCTTTCTTT. It yields the protein CASSLQRAWNTEAFF.

Written as DNA, the CDR3 is TGTGCCAGCAGGACTACAGGGACGGATACGCAGTATTTT. This codes for CASRTTGTDTQYF. The chain is built from TRBV27 and TRBJ2-3; perhaps TRBD1 as D (6 bases). The V gene lost 6 bases and the J gene lost 6 bases, with 13 bases spanning the gap. CDR3 length: 13 amino acids. From germline, CDR1 is MNHEY and CDR2 SMNVEV (reference sequence).

The J gene is TRBJ2-3, the V gene TRBV6-6; tentatively, D is TRBD1 (6 bases). CDR3 length: 13 residues. V lost 7 bases, J lost 1 base, and 9 bases lay in between. The germline V gene has CDR1 MNHNY and CDR2 SVGAGI (reference sequence). The CDR3 nucleotides read TGTGCCAGCATCCCAGGGGGCACAGATACGCAGTATTTT. It is translated as CASIPGGTDTQYF.

V gene TRBV5-4 combines with J gene TRBJ1-2; 8 bases match TRBD1. In germline, CDR1 is SGHNT, CDR2 YYREEE (reference sequence). The CDR3 has 13 residues. The V gene end was trimmed by 4 bases and the J gene end by 8 bases; junction bases not matched to a gene: 7. The CDR3 reads CASSPQGAVGYTF. The CDR3 DNA follows: TGTGCCAGCAGCCCGCAGGGGGCGGTGGGCTACACCTTC.

This chain joins TRBV6-1 and TRBJ2-1, with D maybe TRBD2 (6 bases). Per the germline V gene, CDR1 is MNHNS and CDR2 is SASEGT. This CDR3 has 17 residues. With 2 bases removed from V and 0 bases from J, the gap between germline ends came to 14 bases. CDR3 sequence (DNA): TGTGCCAGCAGTGAAAGGGGTAGCGGAAGCTCCTACAATGAGCAGTTCTTC. Protein: CASSERGSGSSYNEQFF.

The chain's CDR3 is CASSYGFPQAKNIQYF. The CDR3 DNA follows: TGTGCCAGCAGTTACGGTTTTCCGCAGGCCAAAAACATTCAGTACTTC. This rearrangement joins TRBV6-5 to TRBJ2-4; D is unresolved. V was cut by 2 bases and J by 1 base, with 12 bases left in between. The CDR3 is 16 amino acids. Germline V gene sequence: CDR1 MNHEY, CDR2 SVGAGI.

In nucleotides, the CDR3 is TGTGCCAGCACCCTAGGGGAGGGCTACACCTTC. Protein: CASTLGEGYTF. The chain is built from TRBV6-1 and TRBJ1-2, with D possibly matching TRBD1 (5 bases). The CDR3 is 11 residues long. Germline assignment: CDR1 MNHNS and CDR2 SASEGT. V lost 7 bases and J 8 bases, leaving 11 bases between the germline ends.

CDR3 DNA: TGTGCCAGCAGTTACCAATACGAGCAGTACTTC. Its protein product is CASSYQYEQYF. The rearrangement uses TRBV28 and TRBJ2-7; D ambiguous. Trimming stripped 4 bases from V and 4 bases from J, with 5 bases between. Germline CDR1 and CDR2: MDHEN and SYDVKM. The CDR3 loop spans 11 amino acids.

The chain uses TRBV6-1 and TRBJ1-3; D is unresolved. V was shortened by 6 bases and J by 0 bases, with 12 bases between the two germline ends. CDR1 is MNHNS, CDR2 SASEGT, per germline. The CDR3 has 15 amino acids. DNA of the CDR3: TGTGCCAGCAGCCGGGCCTTACTCTCTGGAAACACCATATATTTT. Its translation is CASSRALLSGNTIYF.

J is TRBJ1-1 and V is TRBV29-1; D unresolved. The CDR3 loop spans 14 amino acids. V gave up 5 bases and J gave up 3 bases, with 16 bases separating them. CDR1 SQVTM and CDR2 ANQGSEA come from the germline V gene. CDR3: CSVKGTSGYTEAFF. CDR3 DNA sequence: TGCAGCGTTAAGGGTACTAGTGGGTACACTGAAGCTTTCTTT.

The V call is TRBV1, the J call TRBJ2-7; the D call TRBD2 from the table was never checked on the DNA. TRBV1 is classified as a pseudogene. This CDR3 spans 15 amino acids. In DNA, the CDR3 is TGCACCAGCAGCCCGGGACTAGCGGAGGCCACCGAGCAGTACTTC. Translated, it gives CTSSPGLAEATEQYF.